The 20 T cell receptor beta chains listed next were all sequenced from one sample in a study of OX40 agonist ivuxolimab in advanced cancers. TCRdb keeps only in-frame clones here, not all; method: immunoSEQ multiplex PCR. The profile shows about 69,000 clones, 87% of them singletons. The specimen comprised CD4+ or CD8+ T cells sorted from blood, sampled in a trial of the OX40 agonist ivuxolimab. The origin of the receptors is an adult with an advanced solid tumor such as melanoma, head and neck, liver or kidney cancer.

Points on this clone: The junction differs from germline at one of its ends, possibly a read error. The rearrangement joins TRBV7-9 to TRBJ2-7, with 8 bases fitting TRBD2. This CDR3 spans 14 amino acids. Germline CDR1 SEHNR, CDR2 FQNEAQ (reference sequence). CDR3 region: CAGSLAGSSYEQYF. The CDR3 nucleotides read TGTGCCGGCAGCTTAGCGGGGAGCTCCTACGAGCAGTACTTC.

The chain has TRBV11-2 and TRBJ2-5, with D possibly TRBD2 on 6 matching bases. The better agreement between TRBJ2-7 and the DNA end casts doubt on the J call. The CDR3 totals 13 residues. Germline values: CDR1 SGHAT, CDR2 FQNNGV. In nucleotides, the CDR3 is TGTGCCAGCAGCGCCGGGGGCTCCTACGAGCAGTACTTC. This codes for CASSAGGSYEQYF.

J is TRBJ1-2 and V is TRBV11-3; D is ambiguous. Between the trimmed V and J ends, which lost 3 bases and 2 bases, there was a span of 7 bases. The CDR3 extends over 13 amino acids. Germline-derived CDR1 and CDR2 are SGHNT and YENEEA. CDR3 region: CASSLGRNYGYTF. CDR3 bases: TGTGCCAGCAGCTTGGGCAGGAACTATGGCTACACCTTC.

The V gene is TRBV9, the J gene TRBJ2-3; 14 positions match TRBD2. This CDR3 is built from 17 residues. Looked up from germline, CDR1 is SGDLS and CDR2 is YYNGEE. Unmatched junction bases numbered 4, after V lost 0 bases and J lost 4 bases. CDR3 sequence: CASSVGSTSGRADTQYF. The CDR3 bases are TGTGCCAGCAGCGTAGGATCGACTAGCGGGAGGGCAGATACGCAGTATTTT. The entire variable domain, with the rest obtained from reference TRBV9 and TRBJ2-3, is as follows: DSGVTQTPKHLITATGQRVTLRCSPRSGDLSVYWYQQSLDQGLQFLIQYYNGEERAKGNILERFSAQQFPDLHSELNLSSLELGDSALYFCASSVGSTSGRADTQYFGPGTRLTVL.

The CDR3 is CASSPTKPPYEQYF. Written as DNA, the CDR3 is TGTGCCAGTAGTCCCACTAAGCCTCCCTACGAGCAGTACTTC. The chain combines TRBV19 with TRBJ2-7; D not certain. V shed 5 bases and J shed 2 bases, with 13 bases lying between them. CDR1 and CDR2 (germline): LNHDA, SQIVND (reference sequence). CDR3 size: 14 residues. The full variable domain, in which reference TRBV19 and TRBJ2-7 provide the parts outside the CDR3, is DGGITQSPKYLFRKEGQNVTLSCEQNLNHDAMYWYRQDPGQGLRLIYYSQIVNDFQKGDIAEGYSVSREKKESFPLTVTSAQKNPTAFYLCASSPTKPPYEQYFGPGTRLTVT.

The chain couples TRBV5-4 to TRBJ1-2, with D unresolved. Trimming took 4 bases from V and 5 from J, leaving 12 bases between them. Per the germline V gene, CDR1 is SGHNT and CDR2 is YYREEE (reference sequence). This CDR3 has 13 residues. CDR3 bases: TGTGCCAGCAGCCGAGGACTGTCGTATGGCTACACCTTC. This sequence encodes CASSRGLSYGYTF.

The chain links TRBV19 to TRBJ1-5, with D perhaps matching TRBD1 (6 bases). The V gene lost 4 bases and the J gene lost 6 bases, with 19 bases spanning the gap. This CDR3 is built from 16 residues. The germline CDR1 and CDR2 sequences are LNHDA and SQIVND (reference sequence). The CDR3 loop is CASSTSPGAVGQPQHF. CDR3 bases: TGTGCCAGTAGTACGTCTCCAGGGGCTGTGGGTCAGCCCCAGCATTTT.

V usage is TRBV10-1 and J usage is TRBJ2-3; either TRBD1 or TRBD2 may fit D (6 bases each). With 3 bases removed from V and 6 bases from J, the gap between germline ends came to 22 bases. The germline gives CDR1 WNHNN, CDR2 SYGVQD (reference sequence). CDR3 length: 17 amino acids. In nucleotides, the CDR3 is TGCGCCAGCAGTGAAGGCGGGGAGACAGGCGCCGGGGATACGCAGTATTTT. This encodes CASSEGGETGAGDTQYF.

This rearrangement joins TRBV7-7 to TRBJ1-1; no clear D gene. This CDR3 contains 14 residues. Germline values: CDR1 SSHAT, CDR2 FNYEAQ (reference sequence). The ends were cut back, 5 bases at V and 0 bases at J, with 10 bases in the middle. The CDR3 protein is CASSQVGMNTEAFF. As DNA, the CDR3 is TGTGCCAGCAGCCAAGTGGGTATGAACACTGAAGCTTTCTTT.

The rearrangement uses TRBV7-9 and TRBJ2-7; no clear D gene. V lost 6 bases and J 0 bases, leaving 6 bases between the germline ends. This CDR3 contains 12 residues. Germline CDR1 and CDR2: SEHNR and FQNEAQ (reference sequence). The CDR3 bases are TGTGCCAGCAGTTCGAGCTCCTACGAGCAGTACTTC. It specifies CASSSSSYEQYF. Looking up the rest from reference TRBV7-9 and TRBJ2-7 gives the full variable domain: DTGVSQNPRHKITKRGQNVTFRCDPISEHNRLYWYRQTLGQGPEFLTYFQNEAQLEKSRLLSDRFSAERPKGSFSTLEIQRTEQGDSAMYLCASSSSSYEQYFGPGTRLTVT.

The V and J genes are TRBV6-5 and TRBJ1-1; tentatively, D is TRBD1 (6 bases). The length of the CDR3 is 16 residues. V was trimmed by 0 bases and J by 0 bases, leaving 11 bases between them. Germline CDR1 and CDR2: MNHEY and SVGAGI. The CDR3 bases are TGTGCCAGCAGTTACTCAGGGGGACGGTTGAACACTGAAGCTTTCTTT. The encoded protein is CASSYSGGRLNTEAFF.

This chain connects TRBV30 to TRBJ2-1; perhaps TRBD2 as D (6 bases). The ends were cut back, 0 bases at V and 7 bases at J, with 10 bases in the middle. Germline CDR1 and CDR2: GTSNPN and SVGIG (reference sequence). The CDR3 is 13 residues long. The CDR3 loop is CAWSVGGGNEQFF. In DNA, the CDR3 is TGTGCCTGGAGTGTTGGAGGAGGGAATGAGCAGTTCTTC.

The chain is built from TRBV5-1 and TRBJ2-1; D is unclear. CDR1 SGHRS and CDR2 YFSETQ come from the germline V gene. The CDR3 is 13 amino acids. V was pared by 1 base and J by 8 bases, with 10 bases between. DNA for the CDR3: TGCGCCAGCAGCTTGCCCCTCGAGGATGAGCAGTTCTTC. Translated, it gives CASSLPLEDEQFF.

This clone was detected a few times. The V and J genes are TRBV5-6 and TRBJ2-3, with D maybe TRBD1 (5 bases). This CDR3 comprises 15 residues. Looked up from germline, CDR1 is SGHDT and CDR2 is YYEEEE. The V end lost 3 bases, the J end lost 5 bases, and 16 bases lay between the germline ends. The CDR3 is CASSSDTTVRDTQYF. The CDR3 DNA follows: TGTGCCAGCAGCTCGGACACGACGGTCCGAGATACGCAGTATTTT.

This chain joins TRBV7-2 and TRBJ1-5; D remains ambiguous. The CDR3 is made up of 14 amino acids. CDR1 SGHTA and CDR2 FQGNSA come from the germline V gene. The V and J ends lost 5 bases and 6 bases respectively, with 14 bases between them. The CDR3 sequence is CASSPWATGQPQHF. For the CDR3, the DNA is TGTGCCAGCAGCCCATGGGCGACGGGTCAGCCCCAGCATTTT.

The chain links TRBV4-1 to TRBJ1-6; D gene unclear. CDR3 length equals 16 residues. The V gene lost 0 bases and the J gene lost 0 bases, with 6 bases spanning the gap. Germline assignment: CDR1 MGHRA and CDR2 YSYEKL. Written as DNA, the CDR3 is TGCGCCAGCAGCCAAGATCATGACTCCTATAATTCACCCCTCCACTTT. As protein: CASSQDHDSYNSPLHF.

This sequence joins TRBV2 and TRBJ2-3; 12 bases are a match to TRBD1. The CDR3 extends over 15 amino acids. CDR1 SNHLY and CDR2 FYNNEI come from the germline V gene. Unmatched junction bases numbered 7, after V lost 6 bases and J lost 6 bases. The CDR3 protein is CASRKGTGGKDTQYF. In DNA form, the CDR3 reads TGTGCCAGCAGGAAAGGGACAGGGGGCAAGGATACGCAGTATTTT.

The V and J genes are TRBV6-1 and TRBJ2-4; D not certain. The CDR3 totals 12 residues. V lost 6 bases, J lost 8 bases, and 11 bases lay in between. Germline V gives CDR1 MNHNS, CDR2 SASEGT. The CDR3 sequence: CASSRILDIQYF. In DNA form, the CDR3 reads TGTGCCAGCAGCCGAATCCTCGACATTCAGTACTTC.

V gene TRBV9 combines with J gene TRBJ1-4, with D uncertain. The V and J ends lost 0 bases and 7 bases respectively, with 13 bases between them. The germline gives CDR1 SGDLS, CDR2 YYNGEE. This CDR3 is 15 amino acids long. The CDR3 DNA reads TGTGCCAGCAGCGTAGGGGCAGGACCGCCTGAAAAACTGTTTTTT. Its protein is CASSVGAGPPEKLFF.

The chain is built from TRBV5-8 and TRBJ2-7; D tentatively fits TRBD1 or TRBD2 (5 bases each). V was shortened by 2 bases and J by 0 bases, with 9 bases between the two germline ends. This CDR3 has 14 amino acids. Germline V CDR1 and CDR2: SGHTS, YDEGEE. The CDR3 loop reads CASSFRDGSYEQYF. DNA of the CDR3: TGTGCCAGCAGCTTCCGGGACGGCTCCTACGAGCAGTACTTC.